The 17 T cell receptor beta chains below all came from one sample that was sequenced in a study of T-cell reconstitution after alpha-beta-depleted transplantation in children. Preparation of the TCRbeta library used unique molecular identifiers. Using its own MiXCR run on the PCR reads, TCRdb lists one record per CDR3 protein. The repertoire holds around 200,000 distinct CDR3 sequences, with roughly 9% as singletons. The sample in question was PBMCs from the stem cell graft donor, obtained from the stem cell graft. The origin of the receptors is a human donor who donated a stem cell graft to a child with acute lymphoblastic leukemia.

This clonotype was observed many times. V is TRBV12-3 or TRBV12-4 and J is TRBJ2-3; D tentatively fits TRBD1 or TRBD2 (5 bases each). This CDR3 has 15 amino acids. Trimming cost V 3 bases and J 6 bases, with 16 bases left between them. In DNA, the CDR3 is TGTGCCAGCAGTTTTATAGAGGGGATGCAGGATACGCAGTATTTT. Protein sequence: CASSFIEGMQDTQYF.

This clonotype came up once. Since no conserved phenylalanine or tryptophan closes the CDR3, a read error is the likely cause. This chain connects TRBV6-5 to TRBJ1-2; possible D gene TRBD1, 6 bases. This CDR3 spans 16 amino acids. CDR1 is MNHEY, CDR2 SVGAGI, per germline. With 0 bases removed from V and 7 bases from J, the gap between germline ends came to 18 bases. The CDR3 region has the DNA TGTGCCAGCAGTTACTCGAATGCGCCAGGGGAAGGTGGCTACACCTGC. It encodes CASSYSNAPGEGGYTC.

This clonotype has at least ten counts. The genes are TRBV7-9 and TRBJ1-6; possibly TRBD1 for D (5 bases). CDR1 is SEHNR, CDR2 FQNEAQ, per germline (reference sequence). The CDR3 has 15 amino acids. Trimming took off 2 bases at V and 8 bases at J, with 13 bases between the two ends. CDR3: CASSLSVSGDSPLHF. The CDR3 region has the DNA TGTGCCAGCAGCTTATCCGTCTCGGGGGATTCACCCCTCCACTTT.

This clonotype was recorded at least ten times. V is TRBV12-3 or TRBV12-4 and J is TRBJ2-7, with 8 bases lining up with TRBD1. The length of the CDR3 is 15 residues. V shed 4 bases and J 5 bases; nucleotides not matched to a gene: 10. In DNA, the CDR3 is TGTGCCAGCAGTTCCCCCCAGGACAGGGAAAACGAGCAGTACTTC. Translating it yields CASSSPQDRENEQYF.

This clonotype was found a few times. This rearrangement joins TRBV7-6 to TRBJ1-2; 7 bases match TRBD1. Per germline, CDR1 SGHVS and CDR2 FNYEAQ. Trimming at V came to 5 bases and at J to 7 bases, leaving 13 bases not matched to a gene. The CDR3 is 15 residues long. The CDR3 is CASSPTDTGAGGYTF. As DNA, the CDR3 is TGTGCCAGCAGCCCCACGGATACAGGGGCGGGTGGCTACACCTTC.

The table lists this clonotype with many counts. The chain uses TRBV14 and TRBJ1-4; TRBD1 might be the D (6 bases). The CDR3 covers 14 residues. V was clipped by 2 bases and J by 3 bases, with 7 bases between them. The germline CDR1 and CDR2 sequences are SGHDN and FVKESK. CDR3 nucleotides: TGTGCCAGCAGCCAAACAGGGCCTAATGAAAAACTGTTTTTT. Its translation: CASSQTGPNEKLFF.

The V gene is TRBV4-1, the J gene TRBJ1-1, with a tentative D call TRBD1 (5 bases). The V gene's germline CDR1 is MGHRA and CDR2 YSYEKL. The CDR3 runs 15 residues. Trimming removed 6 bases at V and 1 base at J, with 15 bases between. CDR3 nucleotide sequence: TGCGCCAGCAGTCCCGGGGTTGGGGGGAACACTGAAGCTTTCTTT. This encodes CASSPGVGGNTEAFF.

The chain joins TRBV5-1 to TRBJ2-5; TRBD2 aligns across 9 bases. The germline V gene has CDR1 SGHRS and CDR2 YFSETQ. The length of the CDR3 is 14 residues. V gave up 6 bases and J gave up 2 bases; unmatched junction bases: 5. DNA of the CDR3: TGCGCCAGCACCGCGGGACTAGCTCAAGAGACCCAGTACTTC. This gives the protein CASTAGLAQETQYF.

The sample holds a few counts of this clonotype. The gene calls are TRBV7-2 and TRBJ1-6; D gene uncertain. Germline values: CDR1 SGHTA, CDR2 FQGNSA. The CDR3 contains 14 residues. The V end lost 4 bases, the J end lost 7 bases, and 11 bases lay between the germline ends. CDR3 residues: CASSSGPVNSPLHF. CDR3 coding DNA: TGTGCCAGCAGCTCCGGGCCCGTCAATTCACCCCTCCACTTT.

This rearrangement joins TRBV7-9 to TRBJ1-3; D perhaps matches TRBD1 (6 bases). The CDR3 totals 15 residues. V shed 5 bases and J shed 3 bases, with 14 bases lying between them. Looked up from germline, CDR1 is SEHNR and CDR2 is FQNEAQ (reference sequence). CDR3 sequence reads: CASSPTGSDGNTIYF. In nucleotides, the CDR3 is TGTGCCAGCAGCCCAACAGGGTCGGATGGAAACACCATATATTTT. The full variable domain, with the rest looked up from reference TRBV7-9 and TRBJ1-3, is DTGVSQNPRHKITKRGQNVTFRCDPISEHNRLYWYRQTLGQGPEFLTYFQNEAQLEKSRLLSDRFSAERPKGSFSTLEIQRTEQGDSAMYLCASSPTGSDGNTIYFGEGSWLTVV.

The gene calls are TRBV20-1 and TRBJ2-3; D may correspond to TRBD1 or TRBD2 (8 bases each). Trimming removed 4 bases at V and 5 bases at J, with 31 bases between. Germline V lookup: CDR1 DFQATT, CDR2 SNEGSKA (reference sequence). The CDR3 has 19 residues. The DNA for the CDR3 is TGCAGTGCTACCGGGGAAGACAGGGGCGGACTAGCTGTAGGAGATACGCAGTATTTT. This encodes CSATGEDRGGLAVGDTQYF.

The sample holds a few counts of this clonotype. The CDR3 reads CASSLTIAGNQPQHF. The CDR3, as DNA: TGTGCCAGCAGCTTAACAATAGCGGGGAATCAGCCCCAGCATTTT. The chain combines TRBV7-8 with TRBJ1-5, with unresolved D. V lost 2 bases and J lost 4, with 12 bases in between. From germline, CDR1 is SGHVS and CDR2 FQNEAQ. This CDR3 is 15 amino acids long. Supplemented by reference TRBV7-8 and TRBJ1-5, the full variable domain reads GAGVSQSPRYKVAKRGQDVALRCDPISGHVSLFWYQQALGQGPEFLTYFQNEAQLDKSGLPSDRFFAERPEGSVSTLKIQRTQQEDSAVYLCASSLTIAGNQPQHFGDGTRLSIL.

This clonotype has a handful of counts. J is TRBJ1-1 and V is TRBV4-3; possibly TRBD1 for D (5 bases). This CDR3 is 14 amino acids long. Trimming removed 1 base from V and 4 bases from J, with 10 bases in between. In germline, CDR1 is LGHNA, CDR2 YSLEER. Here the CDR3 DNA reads TGCGCCAGCAGCCAAGGTACGGGGACCACTGAAGCTTTCTTT. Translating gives CASSQGTGTTEAFF.

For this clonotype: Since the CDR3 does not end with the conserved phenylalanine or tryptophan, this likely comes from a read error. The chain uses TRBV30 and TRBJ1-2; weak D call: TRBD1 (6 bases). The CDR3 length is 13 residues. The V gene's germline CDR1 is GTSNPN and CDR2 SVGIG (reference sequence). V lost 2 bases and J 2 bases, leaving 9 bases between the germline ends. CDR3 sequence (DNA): TGTGCCTGGAGTCAGGGGCAAAACTATGGCTACACCTCC. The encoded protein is CAWSQGQNYGYTS.

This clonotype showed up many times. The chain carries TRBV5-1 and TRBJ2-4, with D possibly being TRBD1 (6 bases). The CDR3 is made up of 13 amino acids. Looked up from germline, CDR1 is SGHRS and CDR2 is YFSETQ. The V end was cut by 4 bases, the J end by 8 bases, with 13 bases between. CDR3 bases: TGCGCCAGCAGCAACGGTCCAGGGGACATTCAGTACTTC. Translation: CASSNGPGDIQYF.

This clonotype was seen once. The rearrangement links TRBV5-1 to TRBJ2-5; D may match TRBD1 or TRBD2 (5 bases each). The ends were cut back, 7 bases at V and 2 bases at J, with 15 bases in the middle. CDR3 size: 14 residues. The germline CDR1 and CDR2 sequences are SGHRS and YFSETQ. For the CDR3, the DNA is TGCGCCAGCGGTCCCGCAGGGAGTCAAGAGACCCAGTACTTC. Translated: CASGPAGSQETQYF.

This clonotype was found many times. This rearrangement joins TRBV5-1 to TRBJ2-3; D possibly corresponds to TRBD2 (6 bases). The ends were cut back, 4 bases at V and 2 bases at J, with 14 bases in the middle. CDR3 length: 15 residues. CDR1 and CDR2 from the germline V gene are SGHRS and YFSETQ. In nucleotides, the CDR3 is TGCGCCAGCAGCCAACAGACTAGTCTCACAGATACGCAGTATTTT. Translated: CASSQQTSLTDTQYF.